This T cell receptor (beta chain) was identified in a study of post-analysis software for immune sequencing data. Background on the study: Patients with relapsing-remitting, secondary progressive and progressive-relapsing multiple sclerosis courses were all represented. Study outcomes and limitations: There were a few TRBV segments more frequent in patients than controls, and TRBV5-6, TRBV5-1 and TRBV20-1 were among them. Among multiple sclerosis patients, normalized Chao1 diversity was significantly below that of controls.

Germline values: CDR1 SEHNR, CDR2 FQNEAQ (reference sequence). With V trimmed by 4 bases and J by 4 bases, 5 bases remained unmatched. This CDR3 contains 14 residues. As concerns this clonotype: Its target is unknown.

Libraries were made from TCR beta cDNA, and they carried unique molecular identifiers. There were roughly 0.85 to 11 million T cells, and some 500,000 cDNA molecules came from them. MiXCR was run by TCRdb on the PCR reads, yielding one entry per CDR3 protein. The sample records around 770,000 distinct CDR3 sequences, about 45% being singletons. Material for sequencing was blood. The receptor was isolated from a girl between 10 and 17 years old with multiple sclerosis. The chain carries TRBV7-9 and TRBJ1-1, with TRBD1 matching over 8 bases. DNA for the CDR3: TGTGCCAGCAGCTCGGACAGGGCGGCCACTGAAGCTTTCTTT. Translated: CASSSDRAATEAFF.